Detailed here is one TCR beta chain. What it binds is unknown. This entry comes from a study of radiotherapy plus CTLA-4 blockade in lung cancer. Study-level points and caveats: TCR clones from tumors expanded in blood after radiotherapy plus ipilimumab.

V lost 0 bases to trimming and J lost 0 bases, with 3 bases between them. Looked up from germline, CDR1 is LNHDA and CDR2 is SQIVND (reference sequence). The CDR3 loop spans 14 amino acids. This table comes from immunoSEQ multiplex PCR, and its TCRdb copy is limited to in-frame clones, with some not included. The sample includes 35,000 or so clones, approximately 85% seen only once; the top ten take 5.8%. This receptor was taken from a human donor with non-small cell lung cancer who had stable disease on radiotherapy plus ipilimumab. Sequencing was performed on peripheral blood, taken from a patient treated with radiotherapy plus ipilimumab. The rearrangement links TRBV19 to TRBJ1-5; D uncertain. The CDR3 region has the DNA TGTGCCAGTAGTATAGACTATAGCAATCAGCCCCAGCATTTT. This codes for CASSIDYSNQPQHF.